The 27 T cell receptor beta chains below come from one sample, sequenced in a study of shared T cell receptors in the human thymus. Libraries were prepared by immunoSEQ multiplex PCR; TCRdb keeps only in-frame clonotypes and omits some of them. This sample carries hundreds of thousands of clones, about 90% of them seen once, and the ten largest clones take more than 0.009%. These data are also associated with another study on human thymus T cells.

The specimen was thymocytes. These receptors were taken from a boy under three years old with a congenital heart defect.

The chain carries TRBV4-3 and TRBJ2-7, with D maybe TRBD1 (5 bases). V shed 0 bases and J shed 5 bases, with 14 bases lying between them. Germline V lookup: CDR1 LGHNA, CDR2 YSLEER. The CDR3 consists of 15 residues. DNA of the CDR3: TGCGCCAGCAGCCAAGATCACCCATCAGGGAACGAGCAGTACTTC. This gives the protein CASSQDHPSGNEQYF.

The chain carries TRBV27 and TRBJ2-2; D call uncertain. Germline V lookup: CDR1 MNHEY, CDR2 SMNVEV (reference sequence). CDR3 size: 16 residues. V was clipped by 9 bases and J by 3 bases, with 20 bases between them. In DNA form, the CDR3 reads TGTGCCAGTCTGGCCTCCGCGACACTTGACACCGGGGAGCTGTTTTTT. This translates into CASLASATLDTGELFF.

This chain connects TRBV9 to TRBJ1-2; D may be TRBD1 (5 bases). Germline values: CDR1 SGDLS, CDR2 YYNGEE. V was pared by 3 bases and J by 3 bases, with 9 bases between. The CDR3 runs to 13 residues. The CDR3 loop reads CASSGRAYYGYTF. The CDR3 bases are TGTGCCAGCAGCGGCAGGGCGTACTATGGCTACACCTTC. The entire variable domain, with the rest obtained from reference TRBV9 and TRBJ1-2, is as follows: DSGVTQTPKHLITATGQRVTLRCSPRSGDLSVYWYQQSLDQGLQFLIQYYNGEERAKGNILERFSAQQFPDLHSELNLSSLELGDSALYFCASSGRAYYGYTFGSGTRLTVV.

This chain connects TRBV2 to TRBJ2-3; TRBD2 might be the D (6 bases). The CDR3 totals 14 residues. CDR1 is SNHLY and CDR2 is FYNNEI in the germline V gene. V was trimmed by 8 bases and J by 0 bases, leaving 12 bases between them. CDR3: CASGPGRSTDTQYF. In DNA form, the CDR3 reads TGTGCCAGCGGCCCCGGGAGAAGCACAGATACGCAGTATTTT.

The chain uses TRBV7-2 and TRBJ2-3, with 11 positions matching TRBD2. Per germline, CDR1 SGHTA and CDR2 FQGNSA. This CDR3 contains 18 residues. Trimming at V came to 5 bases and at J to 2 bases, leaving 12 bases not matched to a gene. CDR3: CASSQPVVAGGLTDTQYF. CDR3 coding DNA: TGTGCCAGCAGCCAGCCGGTGGTAGCGGGGGGGCTCACAGATACGCAGTATTTT.

The DNA of the CDR3 is TGTGCCAGCAGCTTAGGAGGACCACGGACACCCTACGAGCAGTACTTC. Its translation is CASSLGGPRTPYEQYF. J is TRBJ2-7 and V is TRBV11-2; TRBD1 might be the D (5 bases). This CDR3 spans 16 amino acids. Deletions cut 1 base from V and 2 bases from J, with 15 bases between. CDR1 and CDR2 from the germline V gene are SGHAT and FQNNGV. Combining the CDR3 with reference TRBV11-2 and TRBJ2-7 gives the whole variable domain EAGVAQSPRYKIIEKRQSVAFWCNPISGHATLYWYQQILGQGPKLLIQFQNNGVVDDSQLPKDRFSAERLKGVDSTLKIQPAKLEDSAVYLCASSLGGPRTPYEQYFGPGTRLTVT.

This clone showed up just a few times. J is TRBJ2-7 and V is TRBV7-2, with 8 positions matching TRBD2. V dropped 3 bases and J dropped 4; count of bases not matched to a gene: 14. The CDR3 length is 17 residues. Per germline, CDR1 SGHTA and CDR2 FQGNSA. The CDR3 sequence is CASSFLDVAGNLYEQYF. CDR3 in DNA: TGTGCCAGCAGCTTTCTAGACGTAGCGGGGAATCTGTACGAGCAGTACTTC.

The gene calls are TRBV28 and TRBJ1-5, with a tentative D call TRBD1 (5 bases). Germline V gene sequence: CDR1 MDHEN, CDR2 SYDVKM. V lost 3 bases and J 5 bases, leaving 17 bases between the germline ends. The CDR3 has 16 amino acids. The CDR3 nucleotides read TGTGCCAGCAGTTTTTGGTTCAGGGCTGATGATCAGCCCCAGCATTTT. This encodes CASSFWFRADDQPQHF.

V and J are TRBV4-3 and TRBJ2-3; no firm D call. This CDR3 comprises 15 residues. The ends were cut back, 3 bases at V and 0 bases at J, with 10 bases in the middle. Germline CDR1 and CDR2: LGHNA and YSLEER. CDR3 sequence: CASSQLATSTDTQYF. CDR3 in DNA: TGCGCCAGCAGCCAGCTGGCGACTAGCACAGATACGCAGTATTTT.

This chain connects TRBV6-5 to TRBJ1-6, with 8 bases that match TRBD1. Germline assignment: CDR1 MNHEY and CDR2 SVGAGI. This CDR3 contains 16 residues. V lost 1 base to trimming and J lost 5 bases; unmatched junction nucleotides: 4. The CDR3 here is CASSYWTGKNNSPLHF. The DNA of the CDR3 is TGTGCCAGCAGTTACTGGACAGGGAAGAATAATTCACCCCTCCACTTT.

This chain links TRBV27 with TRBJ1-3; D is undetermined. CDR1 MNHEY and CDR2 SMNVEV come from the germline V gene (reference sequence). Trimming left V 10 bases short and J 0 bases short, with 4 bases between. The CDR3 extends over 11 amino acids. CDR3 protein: CATRSGNTIYF. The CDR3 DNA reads TGTGCCACCCGCTCTGGAAACACCATATATTTT.

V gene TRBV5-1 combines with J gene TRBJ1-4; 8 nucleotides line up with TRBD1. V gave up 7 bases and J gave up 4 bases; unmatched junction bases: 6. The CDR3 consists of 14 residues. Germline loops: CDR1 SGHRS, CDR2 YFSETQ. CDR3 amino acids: CASSDRALNEKLFF. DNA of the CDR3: TGCGCCAGCTCGGACAGGGCACTTAATGAAAAACTGTTTTTT.

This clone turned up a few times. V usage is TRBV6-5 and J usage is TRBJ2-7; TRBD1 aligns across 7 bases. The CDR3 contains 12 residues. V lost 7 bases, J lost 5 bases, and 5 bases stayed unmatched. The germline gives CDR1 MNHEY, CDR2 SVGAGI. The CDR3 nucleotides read TGTGCCAGCAACTCAACAGGGGACGAGCAGTACTTC. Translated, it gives CASNSTGDEQYF.

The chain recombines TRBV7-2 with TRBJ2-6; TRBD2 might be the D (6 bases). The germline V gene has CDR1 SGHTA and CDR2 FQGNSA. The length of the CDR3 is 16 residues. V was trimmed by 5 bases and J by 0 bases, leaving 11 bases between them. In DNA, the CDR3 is TGTGCCAGCAGCACTAAGCGGGCCTCTGGGGCCAACGTCCTGACTTTC. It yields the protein CASSTKRASGANVLTF.

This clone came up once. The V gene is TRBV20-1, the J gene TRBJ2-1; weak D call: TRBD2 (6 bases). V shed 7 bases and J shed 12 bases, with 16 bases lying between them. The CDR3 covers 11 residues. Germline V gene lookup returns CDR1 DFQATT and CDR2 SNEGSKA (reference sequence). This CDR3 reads CSERGGSTQFF. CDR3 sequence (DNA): TGCAGTGAGAGAGGAGGGAGTACGCAGTTCTTC.

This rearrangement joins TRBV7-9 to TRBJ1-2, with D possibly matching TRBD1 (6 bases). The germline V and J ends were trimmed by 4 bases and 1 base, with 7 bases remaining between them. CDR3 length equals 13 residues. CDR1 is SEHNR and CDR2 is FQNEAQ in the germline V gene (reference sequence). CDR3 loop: CASSYRVNYGYTF. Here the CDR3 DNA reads TGTGCCAGCAGCTACAGGGTTAACTATGGCTACACCTTC. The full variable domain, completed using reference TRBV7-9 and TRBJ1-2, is DTGVSQNPRHKITKRGQNVTFRCDPISEHNRLYWYRQTLGQGPEFLTYFQNEAQLEKSRLLSDRFSAERPKGSFSTLEIQRTEQGDSAMYLCASSYRVNYGYTFGSGTRLTVV.

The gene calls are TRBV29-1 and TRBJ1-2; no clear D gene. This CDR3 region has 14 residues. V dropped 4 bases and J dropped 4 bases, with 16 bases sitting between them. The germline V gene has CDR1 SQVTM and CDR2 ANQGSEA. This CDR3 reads CSVAMSSTSYGYTF. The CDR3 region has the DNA TGCAGCGTTGCTATGTCCTCGACATCCTATGGCTACACCTTC.

In DNA, the CDR3 is TGTGCCAGCAGGATCAGGGGGTTGACCTACAATGAGCAGTTCTTC. Protein product: CASRIRGLTYNEQFF. The rearrangement links TRBV27 to TRBJ2-1, with TRBD1 identical over 7 bases. V lost 6 bases, J lost 2 bases, and 7 bases stayed unmatched. The CDR3 length is 15 residues. Per germline, CDR1 MNHEY and CDR2 SMNVEV (reference sequence).

This CDR3 is CASSPRGSNQPQHF. CDR3 DNA sequence: TGTGCCAGCAGTCCCCGGGGGTCCAATCAGCCCCAGCATTTT. The chain couples TRBV27 to TRBJ1-5, with D possibly TRBD1 on 5 matching bases. Germline CDR1 MNHEY, CDR2 SMNVEV (reference sequence). V was trimmed by 5 bases and J by 3 bases, leaving 11 bases between them. The CDR3 contains 14 residues.

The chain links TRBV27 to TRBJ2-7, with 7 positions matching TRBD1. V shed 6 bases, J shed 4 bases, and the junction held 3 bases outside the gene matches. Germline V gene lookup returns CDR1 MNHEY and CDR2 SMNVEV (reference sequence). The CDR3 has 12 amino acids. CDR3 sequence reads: CASRDRDYEQYF. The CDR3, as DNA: TGTGCCAGCAGAGACAGGGATTACGAGCAGTACTTC.

CDR3 region: CASSEPSPEESSYNEQFF. CDR3 bases: TGTGCCAGCAGTGAACCCTCACCGGAGGAGAGCTCCTACAATGAGCAGTTCTTC. The rearrangement links TRBV25-1 to TRBJ2-1, with D possibly being TRBD2 (5 bases). This CDR3 has 18 amino acids. Germline loops: CDR1 MGHDK, CDR2 SYGVNS. V dropped 2 bases and J dropped 0 bases, with 17 bases sitting between them.

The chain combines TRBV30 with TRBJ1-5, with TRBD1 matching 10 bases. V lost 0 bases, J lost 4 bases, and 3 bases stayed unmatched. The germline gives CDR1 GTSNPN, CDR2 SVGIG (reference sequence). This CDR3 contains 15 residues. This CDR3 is CAWSVDRGRNQPQHF. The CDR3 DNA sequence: TGTGCCTGGAGTGTAGACAGGGGGCGGAATCAGCCCCAGCATTTT.

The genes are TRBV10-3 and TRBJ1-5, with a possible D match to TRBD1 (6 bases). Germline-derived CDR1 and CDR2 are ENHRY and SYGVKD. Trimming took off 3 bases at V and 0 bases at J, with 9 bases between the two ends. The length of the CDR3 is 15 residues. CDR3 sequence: CAISDSQGSNQPQHF. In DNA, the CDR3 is TGTGCCATCAGTGATTCACAGGGTAGCAATCAGCCCCAGCATTTT.

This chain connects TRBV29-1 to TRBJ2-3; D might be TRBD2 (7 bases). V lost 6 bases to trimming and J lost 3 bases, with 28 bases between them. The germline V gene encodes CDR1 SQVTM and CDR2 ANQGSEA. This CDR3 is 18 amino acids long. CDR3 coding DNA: TGCAGCGTCCAACATCCGTCGGGGGGCGGGAGCCGGACAGATACGCAGTATTTT. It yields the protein CSVQHPSGGGSRTDTQYF.

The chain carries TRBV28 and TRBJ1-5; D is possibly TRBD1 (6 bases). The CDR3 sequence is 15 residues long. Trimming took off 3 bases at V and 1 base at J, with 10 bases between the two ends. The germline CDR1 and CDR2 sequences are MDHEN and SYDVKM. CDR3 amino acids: CASSLITGSNQPQHF. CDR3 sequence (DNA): TGTGCCAGCAGTTTGATTACAGGGAGCAATCAGCCCCAGCATTTT.

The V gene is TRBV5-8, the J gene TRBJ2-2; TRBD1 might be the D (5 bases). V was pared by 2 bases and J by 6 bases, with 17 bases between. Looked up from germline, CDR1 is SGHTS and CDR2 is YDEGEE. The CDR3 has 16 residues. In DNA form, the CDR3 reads TGTGCCAGCAGCTTTGGACCGGTCCAGGGATCCGGGGAGCTGTTTTTT. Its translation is CASSFGPVQGSGELFF.

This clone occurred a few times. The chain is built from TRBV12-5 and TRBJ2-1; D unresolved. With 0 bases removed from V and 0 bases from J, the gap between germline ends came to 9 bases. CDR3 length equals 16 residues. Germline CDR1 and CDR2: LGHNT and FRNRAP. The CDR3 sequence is CASGLVQASSYNEQFF. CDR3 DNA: TGTGCTAGTGGTTTGGTCCAGGCGAGCTCCTACAATGAGCAGTTCTTC.